This section outlines one T cell receptor (beta chain) sequence together with its context. The data were taken from a study of Ad26.COV2.S vaccination and SARS-CoV-2 variants. Treatment described: about 20 received Ad26.COV2.S at low or high dose, single or two shots; several received placebo; per-sample allocation not given. Specimens were obtained on day 63 following the first vaccine or placebo injection. An adult of 18-55 years in Boston served as donor. The germline V gene has CDR1 SGHNT and CDR2 YYREEE (reference sequence). V lost 0 bases to trimming and J lost 4 bases; unmatched junction nucleotides: 7. The CDR3 length is 16 residues. TCRdb's table, derived via immunoSEQ multiplex PCR, lists solely in-frame clones and lacks some. The sample has about 440,000 clones, 87% seen once.

This chain joins TRBV5-4 and TRBJ2-3; TRBD2 agrees at 8 bases. This TCR derives from a person aged 18-60 years who received the Ad26.COV2.S COVID-19 vaccine or a placebo. Material: peripheral blood, obtained in a trial of Ad26.COV2.S vaccine versus placebo. The CDR3 DNA sequence: TGTGCCAGCAGCTTGGGCGCGGGGGGTCGGTCAGATACGCAGTATTTT. This translates into CASSLGAGGRSDTQYF.